This record looks at one T cell receptor (beta chain) sequence and its context. Deletions cut 3 bases from V and 5 bases from J, with 7 bases between. The CDR3 totals 12 residues. Per germline, CDR1 ENHRY and CDR2 SYGVKD. The repertoire was sequenced with immunoSEQ multiplex PCR; TCRdb's copy has only in-frame clones and lacks some. The sample records roughly 350,000 clones, roughly 90% being singletons. These data belong to a study of blood T cell repertoires in COVID-19. This sequence originates from a woman in her forties or fifties with active or convalescent COVID-19. The rearrangement joins TRBV10-3 to TRBJ2-5, with D unclear. The sequencing sample was made of peripheral blood. Here the CDR3 DNA reads TGTGCCATCAGTGATTTCCAGGAGACCCAGTACTTC. It codes for CAISDFQETQYF.